The sequence of this T cell receptor beta chain was determined in a study of blood T cell repertoires in COVID-19. Study at large: Spain, Italy and the United States supplied samples that represented acute and convalescent COVID-19.

Patients at the Seattle site were enrolled during active infection and followed longitudinally. CDR1 is SGHRS and CDR2 is YFSETQ in the germline V gene. The CDR3 runs 15 residues. Trimming shortened V by 5 bases and J by 3 bases, and 14 bases separated the two germline ends. Methods used by the authors: Counts of nucleated cells, estimated from reference gene primer amplification, were obtained. Some clones are missing from TCRdb's copy, which holds only in-frame ones; the method was immunoSEQ multiplex PCR. Clonal size and the V and J genes are those of that table, whereas D and trimming came from the DNA. This repertoire shows over 150,000 clones, around nine tenths found once; its top ten account for 18%.

This chain links TRBV5-1 with TRBJ2-2; possible D gene TRBD1, 5 bases. The sequence derives from a man aged 45-65 years with COVID-19, enrolled during active disease. The sample consisted of peripheral blood. CDR3 in DNA: TGCGCCAGCAGATTCAGGGTATCTGACACCGGGGAGCTGTTTTTT. Protein sequence: CASRFRVSDTGELFF.